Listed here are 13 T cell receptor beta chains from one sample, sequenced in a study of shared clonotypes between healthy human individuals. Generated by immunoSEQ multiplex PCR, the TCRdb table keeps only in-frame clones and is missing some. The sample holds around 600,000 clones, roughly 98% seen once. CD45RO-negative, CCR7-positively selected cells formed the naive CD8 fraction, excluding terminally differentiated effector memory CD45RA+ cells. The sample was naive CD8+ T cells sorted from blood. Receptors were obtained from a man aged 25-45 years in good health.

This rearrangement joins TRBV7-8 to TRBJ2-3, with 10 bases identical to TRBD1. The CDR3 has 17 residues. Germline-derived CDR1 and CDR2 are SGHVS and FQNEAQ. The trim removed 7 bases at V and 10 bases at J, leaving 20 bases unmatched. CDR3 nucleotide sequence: TGTGCCAGCATCCCGAGAGGTCGGGACAGGGGTTCCACATCGCAGTATTTT. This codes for CASIPRGRDRGSTSQYF. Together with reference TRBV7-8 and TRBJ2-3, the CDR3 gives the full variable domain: GAGVSQSPRYKVAKRGQDVALRCDPISGHVSLFWYQQALGQGPEFLTYFQNEAQLDKSGLPSDRFFAERPEGSVSTLKIQRTQQEDSAVYLCASIPRGRDRGSTSQYFGPGTRLTVL.

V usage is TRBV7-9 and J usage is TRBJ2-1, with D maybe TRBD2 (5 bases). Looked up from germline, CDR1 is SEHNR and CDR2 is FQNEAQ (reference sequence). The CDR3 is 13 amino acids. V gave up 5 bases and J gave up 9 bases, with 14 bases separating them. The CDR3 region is CASSPPERTEQFF. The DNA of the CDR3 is TGTGCCAGCAGCCCCCCGGAGCGGACTGAGCAGTTCTTC.

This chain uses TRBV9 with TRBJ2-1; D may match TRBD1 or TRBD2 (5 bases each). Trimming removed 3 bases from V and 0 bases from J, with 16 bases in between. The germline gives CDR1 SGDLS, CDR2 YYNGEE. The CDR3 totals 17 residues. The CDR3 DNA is TGTGCCAGCAGCGCCCGGGACGCCTCGAGCTCCTACAATGAGCAGTTCTTC. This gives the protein CASSARDASSSYNEQFF.

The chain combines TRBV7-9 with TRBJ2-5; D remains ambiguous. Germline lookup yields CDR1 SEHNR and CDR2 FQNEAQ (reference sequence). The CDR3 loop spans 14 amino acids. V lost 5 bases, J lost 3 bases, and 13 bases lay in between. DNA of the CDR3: TGTGCCAGCAGCCCCGCGCAACAGAAAGAGACCCAGTACTTC. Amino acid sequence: CASSPAQQKETQYF.

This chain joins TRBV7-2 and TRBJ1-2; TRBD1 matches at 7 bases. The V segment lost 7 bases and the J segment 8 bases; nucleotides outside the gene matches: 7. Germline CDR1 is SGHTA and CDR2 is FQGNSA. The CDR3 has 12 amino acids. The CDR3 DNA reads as TGTGCCAGCAATACAGGGGCTTGGGGCTACACCTTC. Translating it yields CASNTGAWGYTF.

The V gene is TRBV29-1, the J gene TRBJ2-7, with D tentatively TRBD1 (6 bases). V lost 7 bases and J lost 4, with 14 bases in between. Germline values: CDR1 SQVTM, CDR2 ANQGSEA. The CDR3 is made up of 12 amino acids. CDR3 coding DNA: TGCAGCGCCCTTATACAGGGTTACGAGCAGTACTTC. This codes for CSALIQGYEQYF.

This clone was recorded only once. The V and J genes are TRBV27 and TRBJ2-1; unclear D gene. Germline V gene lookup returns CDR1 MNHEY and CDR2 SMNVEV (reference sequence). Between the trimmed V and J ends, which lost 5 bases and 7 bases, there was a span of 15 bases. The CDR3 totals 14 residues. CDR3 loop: CASSAAASRNEQFF. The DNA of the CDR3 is TGTGCCAGCAGTGCCGCGGCGTCAAGGAATGAGCAGTTCTTC.

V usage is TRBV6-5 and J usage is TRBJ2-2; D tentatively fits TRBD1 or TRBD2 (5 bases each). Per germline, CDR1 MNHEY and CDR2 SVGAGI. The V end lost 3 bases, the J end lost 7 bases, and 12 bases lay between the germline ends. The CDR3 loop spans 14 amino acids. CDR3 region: CASSYQGDLGELFF. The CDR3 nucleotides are TGTGCCAGCAGTTATCAGGGAGACCTCGGGGAGCTGTTTTTT.

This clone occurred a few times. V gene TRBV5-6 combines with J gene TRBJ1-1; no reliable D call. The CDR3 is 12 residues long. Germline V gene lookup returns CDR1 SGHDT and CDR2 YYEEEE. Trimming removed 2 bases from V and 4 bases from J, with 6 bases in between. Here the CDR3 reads CASSFSPTEAFF. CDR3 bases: TGTGCCAGCAGCTTCAGCCCCACTGAAGCTTTCTTT.

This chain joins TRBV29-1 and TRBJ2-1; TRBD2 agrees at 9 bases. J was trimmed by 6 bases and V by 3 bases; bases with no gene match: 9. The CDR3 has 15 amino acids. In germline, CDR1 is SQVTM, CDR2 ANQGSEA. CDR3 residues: CSVEVRGRELNEQFF. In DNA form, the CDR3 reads TGCAGCGTTGAGGTTCGCGGGAGGGAGCTCAATGAGCAGTTCTTC.

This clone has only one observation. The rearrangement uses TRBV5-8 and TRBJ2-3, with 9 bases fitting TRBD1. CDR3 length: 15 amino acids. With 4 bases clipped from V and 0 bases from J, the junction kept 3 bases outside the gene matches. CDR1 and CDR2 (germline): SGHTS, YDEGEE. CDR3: CASSIGTGSTDTQYF. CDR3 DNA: TGTGCCAGCAGCATCGGGACAGGGAGCACAGATACGCAGTATTTT.

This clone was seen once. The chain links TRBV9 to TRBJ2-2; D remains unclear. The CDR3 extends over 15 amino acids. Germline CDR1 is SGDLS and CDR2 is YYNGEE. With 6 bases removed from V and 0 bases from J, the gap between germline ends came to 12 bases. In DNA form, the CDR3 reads TGTGCCAGCACTCCGGCGGCCGCGAACACCGGGGAGCTGTTTTTT. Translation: CASTPAAANTGELFF.

CDR3 loop: CASSAAPSGSSYEQYF. In DNA form, the CDR3 reads TGCGCCAGCAGCGCCGCGCCCAGCGGGAGCTCCTACGAGCAGTACTTC. V and J are TRBV5-1 and TRBJ2-7; 8 nucleotides agree with TRBD2. Germline trimming cut 4 bases from V and 0 bases from J; bases unmatched to any gene: 9. CDR1 and CDR2 from the germline V gene are SGHRS and YFSETQ. There are 16 residues in the CDR3.